This T cell receptor beta chain was documented in a study of T-cell reconstitution after alpha-beta-depleted transplantation in children. Study results and limitations: Some patients owed their high day-60 TCRbeta diversity to surviving recipient T cells and thymic progenitors. By one year post-transplant, T-cell counts and diversity largely arose from T cells that were newly produced. After transplant, at about two months, alpha-beta T cells were reportedly derived from several hundred expanded graft clones.

Regarding this clonotype: Its specificity is unknown.

Unique molecular identifiers featured in how the TCRbeta library was prepared. Via MiXCR, TCRdb re-called the PCR reads, giving one row per CDR3 protein. This table holds about 900,000 distinct CDR3 sequences, roughly 31% found once. With 5 bases removed from V and 2 bases from J, the gap between germline ends came to 18 bases. This CDR3 has 16 residues. The chain uses TRBV12-3 or TRBV12-4 and TRBJ1-1; D unresolved. The sequence was obtained from a boy younger than two who had a stem cell transplant for SCID, so the T cells may come from the graft donor. This specimen was PBMCs, mostly from graft donor cells, taken 360 days after TCRalphabeta/CD19-depleted stem cell transplant. For the CDR3, the DNA is TGTGCCAGCAGTCGGACCTTTAGGGCCACCAACACTGAAGCTTTCTTT. Its protein product is CASSRTFRATNTEAFF.